The 21 T cell receptor beta chains reported below all come from one sample, sequenced in a study of blood T cell repertoires in COVID-19. Assay used: immunoSEQ multiplex PCR; TCRdb lists only in-frame clones, some missing. The sample has 200,000 to 300,000 clones; 80% to 90% are singletons. The sample taken for sequencing was PBMCs or T cells enriched from blood (not recorded which). Receptors originate from a woman aged 25 to 39 with acute COVID-19.

The table lists this clone with a count of one. The chain employs TRBV5-6 and TRBJ2-7; no reliable D call. V lost 0 bases to trimming and J lost 2 bases, with 6 bases between them. CDR1 is SGHDT, CDR2 YYEEEE, per germline. This CDR3 spans 13 amino acids. CDR3 loop: CASSLAGPYEQYF. The DNA of the CDR3 is TGTGCCAGCAGCTTGGCGGGTCCCTACGAGCAGTACTTC.

This clone was observed a handful of times. V and J are TRBV11-2 and TRBJ1-4; 9 positions agree with TRBD1. Germline V gives CDR1 SGHAT, CDR2 FQNNGV. J gave up 10 bases and V 4 bases, and 7 bases lay outside the gene matches. The CDR3 loop spans 14 amino acids. For the CDR3, the DNA is TGTGCCAGCAGCTACGACAGGGGGGTGGGAAAACTGTTTTTT. Translating gives CASSYDRGVGKLFF.

The rearrangement joins TRBV30 to TRBJ1-1; D perhaps matches TRBD1 (5 bases). CDR3 size: 13 residues. Per germline, CDR1 GTSNPN and CDR2 SVGIG (reference sequence). Trimming took 4 bases from V and 4 from J, leaving 13 bases between them. DNA of the CDR3: TGTGCCTGGAAGGGGCACACAAGCACTGAAGCTTTCTTT. Protein: CAWKGHTSTEAFF. Full variable domain (remainder filled in from reference TRBV30 and TRBJ1-1): SQTIHQWPATLVQPVGSPLSLECTVEGTSNPNLYWYRQAAGRGLQLLFYSVGIGQISSEVPQNLSASRPQDRQFILSSKKLLLSDSGFYLCAWKGHTSTEAFFGQGTRLTVV.

The chain has TRBV4-1 and TRBJ2-1; TRBD1 agrees at 9 bases. CDR1 and CDR2 from the germline V gene are MGHRA and YSYEKL. This CDR3 comprises 16 residues. The trim removed 2 bases at V and 8 bases at J, leaving 10 bases unmatched. The DNA for the CDR3 is TGCGCCAGCAGCCAAAGGGCGGGACAGGGAGTCGATGAGCAGTTCTTC. This sequence encodes CASSQRAGQGVDEQFF.

J is TRBJ1-5 and V is TRBV4-1; 8 bases fit TRBD1. From germline, CDR1 is MGHRA and CDR2 YSYEKL. The junction had 8 bases not matched to a gene; V was cut back by 3 bases and J by 7 bases. The length of the CDR3 is 15 residues. CDR3 coding DNA: TGCGCCAGCAGCCAGGCCGGCAGGGGGCAACAGCCCCAGCATTTT. Protein product: CASSQAGRGQQPQHF.

The chain couples TRBV7-2 to TRBJ2-2; D unresolved. V lost 1 base and J 2 bases, leaving 11 bases between the germline ends. The CDR3 spans 16 residues. The germline V gene has CDR1 SGHTA and CDR2 FQGNSA. The CDR3 region has the DNA TGTGCCAGCAGCTTAGGGTTCGGAGCTAACACCGGGGAGCTGTTTTTT. Protein sequence: CASSLGFGANTGELFF.

This chain uses TRBV29-1 with TRBJ1-2, with D possibly matching TRBD1 (6 bases). V lost 1 base to trimming and J lost 6 bases, with 6 bases between them. Germline CDR1 and CDR2: SQVTM and ANQGSEA. The CDR3 is made up of 11 amino acids. CDR3 coding DNA: TGCAGCGTTGAAGGGACAGATGGCTACACCTTC. Its translation: CSVEGTDGYTF.

CDR3 sequence (DNA): TGTGCCAGCAGCTTGGGGGGGACAGGGGGCGACGAGCAGTACTTC. Translated, it gives CASSLGGTGGDEQYF. The chain combines TRBV5-4 with TRBJ2-7; 12 nucleotides agree with TRBD1. The CDR3 runs 15 residues. The ends lost 0 bases at V and 5 bases at J; junction bases unmatched: 3. Per the germline V gene, CDR1 is SGHNT and CDR2 is YYREEE (reference sequence). Complete variable domain (other parts from reference TRBV5-4 and TRBJ2-7): ETGVTQSPTHLIKTRGQQVTLRCSSQSGHNTVSWYQQALGQGPQFIFQYYREEENGRGNFPPRFSGLQFPNYSSELNVNALELDDSALYLCASSLGGTGGDEQYFGPGTRLTVT.

V and J are TRBV20-1 and TRBJ1-4; TRBD1 matches 8 bases. With V trimmed by 3 bases and J by 7 bases, 13 bases remained unmatched. The length of the CDR3 is 16 residues. From germline, CDR1 is DFQATT and CDR2 SNEGSKA (reference sequence). The CDR3 loop reads CSASRGTTGEVEKLFF. CDR3 DNA: TGCAGTGCTAGTAGGGGAACGACAGGGGAGGTTGAAAAACTGTTTTTT.

The rearrangement joins TRBV2 to TRBJ2-6; maybe TRBD1 (5 bases). Trimming took off 2 bases at V and 2 bases at J, with 10 bases between the two ends. This CDR3 spans 16 amino acids. The germline gives CDR1 SNHLY, CDR2 FYNNEI. The CDR3 sequence is CASSESGFAGANVLTF. The CDR3 DNA sequence: TGTGCCAGCAGTGAATCAGGGTTCGCTGGGGCCAACGTCCTGACTTTC.

This chain connects TRBV7-9 to TRBJ1-2; 7 nucleotides align to TRBD1. CDR1 and CDR2 from the germline V gene are SEHNR and FQNEAQ (reference sequence). The CDR3 length is 16 residues. J lost 1 base, V lost 0 bases, and 5 bases had no gene match. The chain's CDR3 is CASSLAGGRGNYGYTF. CDR3 coding DNA: TGTGCCAGCAGCTTAGCAGGGGGCAGGGGTAACTATGGCTACACCTTC.

V usage is TRBV5-1 and J usage is TRBJ2-5; the D gene is possibly TRBD1 (5 bases). Germline loops: CDR1 SGHRS, CDR2 YFSETQ. V lost 4 bases to trimming and J lost 2 bases, with 12 bases between them. The CDR3 is 14 residues long. DNA of the CDR3: TGCGCCAGCAGCCCAAGTGCAGGGCAAGAGACCCAGTACTTC. Its translation is CASSPSAGQETQYF.

This rearrangement joins TRBV3-1 (or the pseudogene TRBV3-2) to TRBJ2-3, with 10 nucleotides matching TRBD2. CDR3 length: 15 residues. Germline CDR1 LGHDT, CDR2 YNNKEL (reference sequence). The V segment lost 4 bases and the J segment 2 bases; nucleotides outside the gene matches: 3. DNA for the CDR3: TGTGCCAGCAGCCCTAGCGGGGGTCCCACAGATACGCAGTATTTT. Its translation: CASSPSGGPTDTQYF.

This clone has a count of ten or more. The chain combines TRBV13 with TRBJ2-7, with 12 bases matching TRBD1. The junction had 7 bases not matched to a gene; V was cut back by 6 bases and J by 7 bases. The CDR3 extends over 14 amino acids. Germline-derived CDR1 and CDR2 are PRHDT and FYEKMQ (reference sequence). The CDR3 nucleotides read TGTGCCAGCAGACCGGGACAGGGGGCTCGGGAGCAGTACTTC. Its protein product is CASRPGQGAREQYF.

This chain uses TRBV6-6 with TRBJ1-6; D is unresolved. Germline V gene data show CDR1 as MNHNY and CDR2 as SVGAGI (reference sequence). The CDR3 covers 16 residues. V was clipped by 3 bases and J by 7 bases, with 16 bases between them. CDR3 DNA sequence: TGTGCCAGCAGTTATTCGGGCGGGGTTCGGAATTCACCCCTCCACTTT. This codes for CASSYSGGVRNSPLHF.

The chain couples TRBV7-9 to TRBJ2-7; TRBD1 matches 8 bases. Germline-derived CDR1 and CDR2 are SEHNR and FQNEAQ (reference sequence). This CDR3 is 15 amino acids long. Trimming took 6 bases from V and 0 from J; bases not matched to a gene: 7. The CDR3 DNA sequence: TGTGCCAGCAGACAAACAGGGGGAAGCTCCTACGAGCAGTACTTC. This translates into CASRQTGGSSYEQYF.

The chain joins TRBV19 to TRBJ1-4, with 9 positions matching TRBD1. The CDR3 covers 14 residues. V shed 4 bases, J shed 8 bases, and the junction held 5 bases outside the gene matches. Germline CDR1 reads LNHDA; CDR2 reads SQIVND (reference sequence). The CDR3 loop reads CASSTTGGKEKLFF. In DNA form, the CDR3 reads TGTGCCAGTAGTACGACAGGGGGGAAGGAAAAACTGTTTTTT.

The chain is built from TRBV19 and TRBJ1-5; 11 bases agree with TRBD1. CDR3 length: 16 amino acids. The germline CDR1 and CDR2 sequences are LNHDA and SQIVND (reference sequence). V lost 5 bases, J lost 7 bases, and 10 bases stayed unmatched. The CDR3: CASSPWTGGGGQPQHF. The CDR3 nucleotides read TGTGCCAGTAGTCCCTGGACAGGGGGCGGAGGGCAGCCCCAGCATTTT.

The CDR3 nucleotides are TGTGCCAGCAGCCCGGGCAGGAGGGAGACCCAGTACTTC. Protein sequence: CASSPGRRETQYF. The V and J genes are TRBV5-6 and TRBJ2-5; a possible D gene is TRBD2 (5 bases). Germline-derived CDR1 and CDR2 are SGHDT and YYEEEE. The CDR3 consists of 13 residues. With 4 bases removed from V and 5 bases from J, the gap between germline ends came to 12 bases.

This chain links TRBV10-3 with TRBJ1-2; a weak D match, TRBD1 (6 bases). Germline lookup yields CDR1 ENHRY and CDR2 SYGVKD. The CDR3 has 15 residues. The V end was cut by 7 bases, the J end by 5 bases, with 20 bases between. CDR3 nucleotides: TGTGCCATCACGACAGGCCGAGATCCTAGTTATGGCTACACCTTC. The encoded protein is CAITTGRDPSYGYTF.

This clone was recorded only once. V is TRBV5-8 and J is TRBJ2-7; 9 bases map to TRBD2. J gave up 4 bases and V 0 bases, and 5 bases lay outside the gene matches. The CDR3 totals 15 residues. Germline V gene sequence: CDR1 SGHTS, CDR2 YDEGEE. This chain's CDR3 is CASSLGKRGEYEQYF. The CDR3, as DNA: TGTGCCAGCAGCTTGGGGAAGCGGGGGGAATACGAGCAGTACTTC.